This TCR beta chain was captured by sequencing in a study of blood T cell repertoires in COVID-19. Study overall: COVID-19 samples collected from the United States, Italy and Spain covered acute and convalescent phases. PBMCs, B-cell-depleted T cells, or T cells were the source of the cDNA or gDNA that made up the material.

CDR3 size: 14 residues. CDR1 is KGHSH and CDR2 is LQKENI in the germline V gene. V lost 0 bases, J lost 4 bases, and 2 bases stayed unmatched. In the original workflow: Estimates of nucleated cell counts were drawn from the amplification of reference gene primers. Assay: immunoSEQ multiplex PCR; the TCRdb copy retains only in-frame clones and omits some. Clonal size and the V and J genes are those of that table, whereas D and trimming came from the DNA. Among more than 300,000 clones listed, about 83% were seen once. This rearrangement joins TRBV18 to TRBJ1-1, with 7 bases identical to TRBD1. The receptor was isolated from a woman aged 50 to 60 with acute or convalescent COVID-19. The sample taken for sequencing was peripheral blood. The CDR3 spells CASSPPTGFTEAFF. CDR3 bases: TGTGCCAGCTCACCACCGACAGGGTTCACTGAAGCTTTCTTT.